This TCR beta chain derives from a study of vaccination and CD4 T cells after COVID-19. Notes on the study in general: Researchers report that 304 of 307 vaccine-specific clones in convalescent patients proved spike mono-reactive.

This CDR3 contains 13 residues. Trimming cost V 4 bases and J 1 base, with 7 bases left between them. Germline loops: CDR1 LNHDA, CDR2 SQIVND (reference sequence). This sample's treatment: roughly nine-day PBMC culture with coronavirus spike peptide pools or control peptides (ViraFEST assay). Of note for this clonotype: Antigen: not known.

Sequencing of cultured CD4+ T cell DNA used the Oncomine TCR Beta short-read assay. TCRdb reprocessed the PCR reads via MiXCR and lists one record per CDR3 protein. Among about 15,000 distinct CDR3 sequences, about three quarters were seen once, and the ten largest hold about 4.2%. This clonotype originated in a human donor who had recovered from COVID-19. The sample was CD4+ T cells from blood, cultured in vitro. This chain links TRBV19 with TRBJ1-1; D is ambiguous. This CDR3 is CASSRKGNTEAFF. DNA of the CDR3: TGTGCCAGTAGTAGAAAGGGGAACACTGAAGCTTTCTTT.